The 30 T cell receptor beta chains below all came from one sample that was sequenced in a study of Ad26.COV2.S vaccination and SARS-CoV-2 variants. Treatment meaning: about 20 received Ad26.COV2.S at low or high dose, single or two shots; 5 received placebo; per-sample allocation not given. Sampling took place 63 days after the first vaccine or placebo injection. The method was immunoSEQ multiplex PCR; TCRdb's version includes in-frame clones alone and lacks a portion of them. The table lists some 250,000 clones, around nine tenths of them singletons. This sample comprised peripheral blood, obtained in a trial of Ad26.COV2.S vaccine versus placebo. Receptors were obtained from a person aged 18-60 years who received the Ad26.COV2.S COVID-19 vaccine or a placebo.

As to this clone: This CDR3 is also generated by other DNA sequences in the sample. The chain combines TRBV4-1 with TRBJ2-7; D is uncertain. V was pared by 1 base and J by 2 bases, with 9 bases between. Germline values: CDR1 MGHRA, CDR2 YSYEKL. The CDR3 length is 14 residues. CDR3 loop: CASSQVAVTYEQYF. CDR3 coding DNA: TGCGCCAGCAGCCAAGTGGCGGTAACCTACGAGCAGTACTTC.

In this sample, this clone turned up once. The CDR3 sequence: CASSLDPGGEQFF. The CDR3 DNA reads TGTGCCAGCAGCCTGGACCCTGGGGGAGAGCAGTTCTTC. V is TRBV7-2 and J is TRBJ2-1, with D perhaps TRBD1 or TRBD2 (5 bases each). This CDR3 has 13 residues. In germline, CDR1 is SGHTA, CDR2 FQGNSA. Between the trimmed V and J ends, which lost 5 bases and 10 bases, there was a span of 15 bases.

The table lists this clone with a count of one. The chain joins TRBV7-2 to TRBJ2-2, with 9 nucleotides matching TRBD1. The V segment lost 2 bases and the J segment 6 bases; nucleotides outside the gene matches: 13. The CDR3 runs 18 residues. From germline, CDR1 is SGHTA and CDR2 FQGNSA. The CDR3 loop reads CASSLKGPGTGSAGELFF. The CDR3 DNA is TGTGCCAGCAGCTTAAAAGGCCCCGGGACAGGGTCCGCCGGGGAGCTGTTTTTT.

The chain joins TRBV6-5 to TRBJ1-1; D call uncertain. The CDR3 length is 14 residues. Per the germline V gene, CDR1 is MNHEY and CDR2 is SVGAGI. Between the trimmed V and J ends, which lost 6 bases and 5 bases, there was a span of 16 bases. CDR3 loop: CASRRWVGETEAFF. For the CDR3, the DNA is TGTGCCAGCAGAAGGTGGGTTGGGGAGACTGAAGCTTTCTTT.

The V and J genes are TRBV28 and TRBJ1-2, with 12 bases that match TRBD1. V lost 4 bases to trimming and J lost 6 bases; unmatched junction nucleotides: 12. Germline V gives CDR1 MDHEN, CDR2 SYDVKM. This CDR3 has 17 amino acids. The CDR3 loop is CASSSSGTGGAGNGYTF. The CDR3 DNA reads TGTGCCAGCAGTTCTTCTGGGACAGGGGGCGCTGGGAATGGCTACACCTTC.

The chain carries TRBV4-3 and TRBJ2-5, with unresolved D. This CDR3 contains 16 residues. V was pared by 0 bases and J by 4 bases, with 15 bases between. CDR1 is LGHNA and CDR2 is YSLEER in the germline V gene. The CDR3 protein is CASSQDGLDVLETQYF. CDR3 DNA: TGCGCCAGCAGCCAAGATGGTTTGGATGTGCTAGAGACCCAGTACTTC.

A single count supports this clone. The chain joins TRBV9 to TRBJ2-1, with TRBD2 matching over 11 bases. Trimming removed 5 bases from V and 3 bases from J; junction bases left unmatched: 4. CDR1 and CDR2 from the germline V gene are SGDLS and YYNGEE. This CDR3 has 15 residues. CDR3 nucleotides: TGTGCCAGCAGTCCTAGCGGGGGGTACTACAATGAGCAGTTCTTC. It encodes CASSPSGGYYNEQFF.

A few counts support this clone. V is TRBV6-1 and J is TRBJ2-7; no clear D gene. CDR3 length: 11 residues. The V and J ends lost 3 bases and 3 bases respectively, with 3 bases between them. Germline assignment: CDR1 MNHNS and CDR2 SASEGT. The chain's CDR3 is CASSDLYEQYF. The CDR3 bases are TGTGCCAGCAGTGATCTCTACGAGCAGTACTTC.

The V and J genes are TRBV6-2 or TRBV6-3 and TRBJ1-4, with a possible D match to TRBD1 (5 bases). The V and J ends lost 2 bases and 9 bases respectively, with 13 bases between them. The CDR3 loop spans 14 amino acids. Germline loops: CDR1 MNHEY, CDR2 SVGEGT. CDR3 DNA: TGTGCCAGCAGTTACGGTAGTGAGGGGAAAAAACTGTTTTTT. It is translated as CASSYGSEGKKLFF.

This chain links TRBV6-5 with TRBJ2-6; 9 bases map to TRBD1. V dropped 5 bases and J dropped 7; count of bases not matched to a gene: 6. The CDR3 covers 15 residues. Germline CDR1 MNHEY, CDR2 SVGAGI. In DNA, the CDR3 is TGTGCCAGCAGTCGAACAGGGGGCGAAGCCAACGTCCTGACTTTC. Encoded protein: CASSRTGGEANVLTF.

The rearrangement joins TRBV5-1 to TRBJ2-7, with a tentative D call TRBD1 (5 bases). The V end was cut by 0 bases, the J end by 5 bases, with 12 bases between. CDR3 length equals 14 residues. Germline-derived CDR1 and CDR2 are SGHRS and YFSETQ. CDR3 residues: CASSLAGLPHEQYF. The CDR3 DNA is TGCGCCAGCAGCTTGGCAGGGCTTCCCCACGAGCAGTACTTC. Full variable domain (missing parts from reference TRBV5-1 and TRBJ2-7): KAGVTQTPRYLIKTRGQQVTLSCSPISGHRSVSWYQQTPGQGLQFLFEYFSETQRNKGNFPGRFSGRQFSNSRSEMNVSTLELGDSALYLCASSLAGLPHEQYFGPGTRLTVT.

Concerning this clone: The sample contains more than one DNA sequence encoding this CDR3. The rearrangement uses TRBV7-8 and TRBJ2-3; no reliable D call. The germline V gene encodes CDR1 SGHVS and CDR2 FQNEAQ. The germline V and J ends were trimmed by 5 bases and 3 bases, with 6 bases remaining between them. CDR3 length: 12 residues. The CDR3 region is CASSPSTDTQYF. CDR3 sequence (DNA): TGTGCCAGCAGCCCGAGTACAGATACGCAGTATTTT.

J is TRBJ2-1 and V is TRBV21-1; TRBD2 was called by the table and not checked on the DNA. TRBV21-1 constitutes a pseudogene. The CDR3 runs 16 residues. The CDR3 DNA follows: TGTGCCAGCAGCAAAGTGTCAAGAGGTCCCTACAATGAGCAGTTCTTC. As protein: CASSKVSRGPYNEQFF.

This chain uses TRBV11-2 with TRBJ2-4; 9 bases are a match to TRBD2. V was clipped by 4 bases and J by 15 bases; unmatched bases: 10. The length of the CDR3 is 13 residues. Germline assignment: CDR1 SGHAT and CDR2 FQNNGV. For the CDR3, the DNA is TGTGCCAGCAGCTCCACGTGGCGGGAGGGGTGGTACTTC. Translated, it gives CASSSTWREGWYF.

This chain joins TRBV6-2 or TRBV6-3 and TRBJ2-7, with 8 bases lining up with TRBD1. The V gene's germline CDR1 is MNHEY and CDR2 SVGEGT. This CDR3 is 16 amino acids long. With 3 bases clipped from V and 3 bases from J, the junction kept 10 bases outside the gene matches. The CDR3 DNA sequence: TGTGCCAGCAGTTATAAGTTAAGGACAGGGAGCTACGAGCAGTACTTC. It codes for CASSYKLRTGSYEQYF.

The chain employs TRBV5-5 and TRBJ2-7; D possibly uses TRBD1 or TRBD2 (6 bases each). The germline V and J ends were trimmed by 4 bases and 5 bases, with 19 bases remaining between them. The CDR3 extends over 15 amino acids. CDR1 is SGHKS and CDR2 is YYEKEE in the germline V gene (reference sequence). The CDR3: CASSGGTPQRDEQYF. The CDR3 DNA is TGTGCCAGCAGCGGCGGGACACCACAGAGGGACGAGCAGTACTTC.

The J gene is TRBJ1-2, the V gene TRBV18; 7 bases line up with TRBD1. Germline V lookup: CDR1 KGHSH, CDR2 LQKENI. CDR3 size: 14 residues. The trim removed 6 bases at V and 8 bases at J, leaving 12 bases unmatched. CDR3 DNA: TGTGCCAGCTCCCAAGGACAGGAAGGTCGGGGCTACACCTTC. Amino acid sequence: CASSQGQEGRGYTF.

The genes are TRBV28 and TRBJ2-7; perhaps TRBD2 as D (6 bases). The germline gives CDR1 MDHEN, CDR2 SYDVKM. V was clipped by 1 base and J by 6 bases, with 16 bases between them. The CDR3 covers 15 residues. The CDR3 reads CASSLSGRSGTEQYF. CDR3 sequence (DNA): TGTGCCAGCAGTTTATCGGGGAGGAGTGGGACCGAGCAGTACTTC. Full variable domain (outside the CDR3, taken from reference TRBV28 and TRBJ2-7): DVKVTQSSRYLVKRTGEKVFLECVQDMDHENMFWYRQDPGLGLRLIYFSYDVKMKEKGDIPEGYSVSREKKERFSLILESASTNQTSMYLCASSLSGRSGTEQYFGPGTRLTVT.

As regards this clone: This sample also contains other DNA sequences that code for the same CDR3. J is TRBJ2-7 and V is TRBV20-1, with a weak D call TRBD1 (5 bases). The CDR3 contains 9 residues. Germline V gives CDR1 DFQATT, CDR2 SNEGSKA (reference sequence). V shed 6 bases and J shed 5 bases, with 5 bases lying between them. The CDR3 loop is CSAGDEQYF. Here the CDR3 DNA reads TGCAGTGCAGGGGACGAGCAGTACTTC.

The chain employs TRBV11-2 and TRBJ1-4; D perhaps matches TRBD1 (5 bases). V was trimmed by 2 bases and J by 8 bases, leaving 15 bases between them. Germline lookup yields CDR1 SGHAT and CDR2 FQNNGV. CDR3 length: 15 residues. In nucleotides, the CDR3 is TGTGCCAGCAGCTTATTTCCCAGGGCGGACGAAAAACTGTTTTTT. Amino acids: CASSLFPRADEKLFF.

This chain links TRBV6-5 with TRBJ1-4, with TRBD1 matching over 8 bases. Germline assignment: CDR1 MNHEY and CDR2 SVGAGI. The CDR3 has 15 residues. J was trimmed by 4 bases and V by 7 bases; bases with no gene match: 8. The DNA of the CDR3 is TGTGCCAGCACCCTATCAGGGGGCATTAATGAAAAACTGTTTTTT. It codes for CASTLSGGINEKLFF.

This chain uses TRBV7-2 with TRBJ1-5, with D hard to call. Germline V gene sequence: CDR1 SGHTA, CDR2 FQGNSA. Between the trimmed V and J ends, which lost 4 bases and 3 bases, there was a span of 10 bases. CDR3 length: 14 residues. CDR3 region: CASSSGVVNQPQHF. The CDR3, as DNA: TGTGCCAGCAGCTCTGGGGTTGTCAATCAGCCCCAGCATTTT.

This chain connects TRBV28 to TRBJ1-6; D is unresolved. Germline V gene lookup returns CDR1 MDHEN and CDR2 SYDVKM. The CDR3 loop spans 16 amino acids. Trimming took 0 bases from V and 10 from J, leaving 16 bases between them. The CDR3 sequence is CASSLWPRAFSSPLHF. In DNA form, the CDR3 reads TGTGCCAGCAGTTTATGGCCGAGGGCTTTTAGCTCACCCCTCCACTTT.

This chain links TRBV10-1 with TRBJ1-6, with 7 bases aligning to TRBD1. The germline V gene has CDR1 WNHNN and CDR2 SYGVQD (reference sequence). The V segment lost 9 bases and the J segment 2 bases; nucleotides outside the gene matches: 4. The CDR3 is made up of 14 amino acids. The CDR3 region is CARNRGPYNSPLHF. In DNA form, the CDR3 reads TGCGCCAGAAACAGGGGACCCTATAATTCACCCCTCCACTTT.

CDR3 loop: CASSQTGWDEKLFF. The CDR3 DNA sequence: TGTGCCAGCAGTCAGACAGGGTGGGACGAAAAACTGTTTTTT. This rearrangement joins TRBV28 to TRBJ1-4; TRBD1 matches 7 bases. The V gene end was trimmed by 5 bases and the J gene end by 8 bases; junction bases not matched to a gene: 8. This CDR3 comprises 14 residues. The germline CDR1 and CDR2 sequences are MDHEN and SYDVKM. The variable domain in full, completed from reference TRBV28 and TRBJ1-4, reads DVKVTQSSRYLVKRTGEKVFLECVQDMDHENMFWYRQDPGLGLRLIYFSYDVKMKEKGDIPEGYSVSREKKERFSLILESASTNQTSMYLCASSQTGWDEKLFFGSGTQLSVL.

This chain joins TRBV19 and TRBJ1-5, with TRBD1 matching 8 bases. CDR1 is LNHDA, CDR2 SQIVND, per germline (reference sequence). V was pared by 4 bases and J by 6 bases, with 5 bases of the junction left unmatched. The CDR3 extends over 14 amino acids. Here the CDR3 reads CASSKQGAIQPQHF. CDR3 bases: TGTGCCAGTAGTAAGCAGGGGGCTATTCAGCCCCAGCATTTT.

This sequence joins TRBV5-1 and TRBJ1-1; D not certain. CDR3 size: 15 residues. Germline loops: CDR1 SGHRS, CDR2 YFSETQ. V gave up 0 bases and J gave up 1 base, with 10 bases separating them. The CDR3 region is CASSLDGRTNTEAFF. CDR3 sequence (DNA): TGCGCCAGCAGCTTGGACGGCAGGACGAACACTGAAGCTTTCTTT.

This chain connects TRBV5-8 to TRBJ2-4; perhaps TRBD2 as D (5 bases). The germline gives CDR1 SGHTS, CDR2 YDEGEE. V was shortened by 3 bases and J by 9 bases, with 19 bases between the two germline ends. The CDR3 has 15 residues. CDR3 in DNA: TGTGCCAGCAGCTCACCGCAAGCTCCCCGGGGCATTCAGTACTTC. Translation gives CASSSPQAPRGIQYF.

This clone turned up a few times. Compared with germline, one end of the junction differs, possibly owing to a read error. This chain links TRBV11-2 with TRBJ2-3; 9 bases line up with TRBD2. The CDR3 is 14 residues long. Germline loops: CDR1 SGHAT, CDR2 FQNNGV. The CDR3 is CASSTGTSIDTQYF. The CDR3, as DNA: TGTGCCAGCAGCACGGGGACTAGCATAGATACGCAGTATTTT. The full variable domain, its missing parts supplied by reference TRBV11-2 and TRBJ2-3, is EAGVAQSPRYKIIEKRQSVAFWCNPISGHATLYWYQQILGQGPKLLIQFQNNGVVDDSQLPKDRFSAERLKGVDSTLKIQPAKLEDSAVYLCASSTGTSIDTQYFGPGTRLTVL.

The rearrangement joins TRBV11-2 to TRBJ2-7; D tentatively fits TRBD1 or TRBD2 (6 bases each). V was cut by 8 bases and J by 4 bases, with 12 bases left in between. There are 12 residues in the CDR3. Germline lookup yields CDR1 SGHAT and CDR2 FQNNGV. This chain's CDR3 is CASSWGAYEQYF. CDR3 DNA: TGTGCCAGCTCCTGGGGGGCGTACGAGCAGTACTTC. Full variable domain (outside the CDR3, taken from reference TRBV11-2 and TRBJ2-7): EAGVAQSPRYKIIEKRQSVAFWCNPISGHATLYWYQQILGQGPKLLIQFQNNGVVDDSQLPKDRFSAERLKGVDSTLKIQPAKLEDSAVYLCASSWGAYEQYFGPGTRLTVT.